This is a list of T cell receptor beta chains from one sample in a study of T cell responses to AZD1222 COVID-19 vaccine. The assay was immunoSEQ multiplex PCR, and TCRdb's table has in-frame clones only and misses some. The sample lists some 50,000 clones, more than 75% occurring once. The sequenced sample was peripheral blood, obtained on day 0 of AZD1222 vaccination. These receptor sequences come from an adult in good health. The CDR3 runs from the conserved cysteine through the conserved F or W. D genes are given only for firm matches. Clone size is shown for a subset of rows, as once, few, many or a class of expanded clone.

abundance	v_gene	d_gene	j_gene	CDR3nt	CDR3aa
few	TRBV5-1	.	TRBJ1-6	TGCGCCAGCAGACTGGACGATAATTCACCCCTCCACTTT	CASRLDDNSPLHF
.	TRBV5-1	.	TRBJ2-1	TGCGCCAGCAGCTTTTTACCCGGTGAGCAGTTCTTC	CASSFLPGEQFF
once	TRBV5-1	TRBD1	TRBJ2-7	TGCGCCAGCAGCTACCACAGGGGGCTGATTTCCTACGAGCAGTACTTC	CASSYHRGLISYEQYF
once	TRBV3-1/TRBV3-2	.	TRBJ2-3	TGTGCCAGCAGCCAAGGGGCAGAGGCAGATACGCAGTATTTT	CASSQGAEADTQYF
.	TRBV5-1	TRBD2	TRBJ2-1	TGCGCCAGCAGCTCCGGGACTAGCGGGAGGGGTGAGCAGTTCTTC	CASSSGTSGRGEQFF
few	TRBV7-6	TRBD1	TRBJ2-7	TGTGCCAGCAGCTTAGGGACAGGGGAATCTGCGGAGCAGTACTTC	CASSLGTGESAEQYF
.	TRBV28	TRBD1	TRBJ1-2	TGTGCCAGCACTCCAAGGGTCCCGGGACAGCGTAACTATGGCTACACCTTC	CASTPRVPGQRNYGYTF
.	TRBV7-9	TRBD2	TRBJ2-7	TGTGCCAGCAGCCGCAGTAGCGGGTTAGGCTACGAGCAGTACTTC	CASSRSSGLGYEQYF
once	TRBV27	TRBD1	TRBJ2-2	TGTGCCAGCAGTTTAGGGGTAGGACAGGCGAACACCGGGGAGCTGTTTTTT	CASSLGVGQANTGELFF
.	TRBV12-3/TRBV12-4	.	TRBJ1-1	TGTGCCAGCAGTTTACCACCGGCTGAAGCTTTCTTT	CASSLPPAEAFF
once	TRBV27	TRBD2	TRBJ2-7	TGTGCCAGCAGTTTAGGGGACTACTACTCCTACGAGCAGTACTTC	CASSLGDYYSYEQYF
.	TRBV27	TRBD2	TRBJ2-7	TGTGCCAGCAGTTTCAGCGGGAGTATTTACGAGCAGTACTTC	CASSFSGSIYEQYF
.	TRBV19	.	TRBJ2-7	TGTGCCAGTAGTATAGATCCGAGCTCCTACGAGCAGTACTTC	CASSIDPSSYEQYF
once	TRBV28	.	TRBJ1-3	TGTGCCAGCGGACCTTTGAGCTCTGGAAACACCATATATTTT	CASGPLSSGNTIYF
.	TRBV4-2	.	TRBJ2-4	TGTGCCAGCAGCCAAGAGTTGGGTGGTCGGCCTGACCTAGCCAAAAACATTCAGTACTTC	CASSQELGGRPDLAKNIQYF
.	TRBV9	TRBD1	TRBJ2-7	TGTGCCAGCAGCGTCGGGACAGATCACTACGAGCAGTACTTC	CASSVGTDHYEQYF
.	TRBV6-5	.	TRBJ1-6	TGTGCCAGCAGCCCAGGTTTTCCACCCCTCCACTTT	CASSPGFPPLHF
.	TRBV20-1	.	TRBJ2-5	TGCAGTGCTAGTTTGCGGGGCGACCAAGAGACCCAGTACTTC	CSASLRGDQETQYF
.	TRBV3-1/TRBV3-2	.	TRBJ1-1	TGTGCCAGCAGCCAAAGAGATGGACAAAATGTGGCTTTCTTT	CASSQRDGQNVAFF
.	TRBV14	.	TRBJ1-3	TGTGCCAGCAGCCCAACACGCTCTGGAAACACCATATATTTT	CASSPTRSGNTIYF
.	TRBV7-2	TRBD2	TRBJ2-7	TGTGCCAGCAGCTTATCTGGACTAGCCTACGAGCAGTACTTC	CASSLSGLAYEQYF
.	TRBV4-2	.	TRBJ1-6	TGTGCCAGCAGCCATGAGGCGGGGACGAATTCACCCCTCCACTTT	CASSHEAGTNSPLHF
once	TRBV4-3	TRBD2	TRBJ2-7	TGCGCCAGCAGCCATCAGACAGGGACTAGCTTCTCCTACGAGCAGTACTTC	CASSHQTGTSFSYEQYF
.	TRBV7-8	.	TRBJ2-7	TGTGCCAGCATCCCTCGGGGACAAGACAACTACGAGCAGTACTTC	CASIPRGQDNYEQYF
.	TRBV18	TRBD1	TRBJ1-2	TGTGCCAGCTTCCAAACAGGGGGCACCGATGGCTACACCTTC	CASFQTGGTDGYTF
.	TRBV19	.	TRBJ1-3	TGTGCCAGTAGTATGGACACCTTTTACAACACCATATATTTT	CASSMDTFYNTIYF
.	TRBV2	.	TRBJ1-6	TGTGCCAGCCGGCGAGAGGGAGAAAATTCACCCCTCCACTTT	CASRREGENSPLHF
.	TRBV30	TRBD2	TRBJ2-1	TGTGCCTGGCGGGAGGGGTGGGAGCAGTTCTTC	CAWREGWEQFF
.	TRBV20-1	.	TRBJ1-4	TGCAGTGCTAGTCCCCAGGGTTTAGTTGAAAAACTGTTTTTT	CSASPQGLVEKLFF
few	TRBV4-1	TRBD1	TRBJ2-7	TGCGCCAGCAGCCAAGCGGGACAGGGGTACGAGCAGTACTTC	CASSQAGQGYEQYF
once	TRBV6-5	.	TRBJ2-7	TGTGCCAGTTCCGGGACGCGGTGGGGCGAGCAGTACTTC	CASSGTRWGEQYF
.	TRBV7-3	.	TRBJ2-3	TGTGCCAGCAGCCAGAGGGGGCGGGAAGGTCCAGATACGCAGTATTTT	CASSQRGREGPDTQYF
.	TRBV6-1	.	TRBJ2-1	TGTGCCAGCAGTGAGTTCCTTGGAGGGCAGGGGCACAATGAGCAGTTCTTC	CASSEFLGGQGHNEQFF
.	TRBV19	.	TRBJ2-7	TGTGCCAGTAGTATTGGGCTAGCGAGTTCCTACGAGCAGTACTTC	CASSIGLASSYEQYF
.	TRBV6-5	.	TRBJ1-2	TGTGCCAGCAGCCAGGGAGGGGTGGGTGGCTACACCTTC	CASSQGGVGGYTF
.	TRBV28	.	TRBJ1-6	TGTGCCAGCAGAGCGAGCTCCTATAATTCACCCCTCCACTTT	CASRASSYNSPLHF
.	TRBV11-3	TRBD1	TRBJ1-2	TGTGCCAGCAGCTCGGGACAGAACTATGGCTACACCTTC	CASSSGQNYGYTF
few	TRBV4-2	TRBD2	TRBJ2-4	TGTGCCAGCAGCCTCCCAGCGGGATCCAAAAACATTCAGTACTTC	CASSLPAGSKNIQYF
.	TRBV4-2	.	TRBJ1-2	TGTGCCAGCAGCCAAGAAAACGGATTTGACTATGGCTACACCTTC	CASSQENGFDYGYTF
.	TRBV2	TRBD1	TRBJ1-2	TGTGCCAGCAGGAGTCAGGGGGCGCGAGGCTACACCTTC	CASRSQGARGYTF
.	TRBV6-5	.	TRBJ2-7	TGTGCCAGCAGTTACTCGATCGACCTGCGAAACGAGCAGTACTTC	CASSYSIDLRNEQYF
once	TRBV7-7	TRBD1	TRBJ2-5	TGTGCTAGCAGCCCAGGGACAGGGCTTCGGGAGACCCAGTACTTC	CASSPGTGLRETQYF
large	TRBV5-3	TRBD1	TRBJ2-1	TGTGCCAGAAGCTTGAGGTCCTCGCGACAGGGGGAAAATGAGCAGTTCTTC	CARSLRSSRQGENEQFF
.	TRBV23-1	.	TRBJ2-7	TGCGCCAGCAGTCAATCGTTGGTAGCGCCTCGATCCTACGAGCAGTACTTC	CASSQSLVAPRSYEQYF
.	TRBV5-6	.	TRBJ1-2	TGTGCCACCCAGCTTCATCAGGGGAGTGGCTACACCTTC	CATQLHQGSGYTF
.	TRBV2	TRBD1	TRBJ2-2	TGTGCCAGCGGGGACAGGGCGAGAACCGGGGAGCTGTTTTTT	CASGDRARTGELFF
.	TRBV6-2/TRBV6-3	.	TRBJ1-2	TGTGCCAGCAGTTACGGTGCCGGGGATGGCTACACCTTC	CASSYGAGDGYTF
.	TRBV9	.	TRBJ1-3	TGTGCCAGCAGCTCCGCAGGGGATCCTGGAAACACCATATATTTT	CASSSAGDPGNTIYF
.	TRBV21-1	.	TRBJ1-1	TGTGCCAGCAGCAAAGTGGGGGGGACAGGGAAAGCTTTCTTT	CASSKVGGTGKAFF
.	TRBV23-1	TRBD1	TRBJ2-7	TGCGCCAGCAGTCACTTGACAGGGTGCCCCTACGAGCAGTACTTC	CASSHLTGCPYEQYF
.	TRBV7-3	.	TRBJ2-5	TGTGCCAGCAGCTTTGATATTGAGACCCAGTACTTC	CASSFDIETQYF
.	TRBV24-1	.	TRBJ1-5	TGTGCCACCAGTGGGGGAAATCAGCCCCAGCATTTT	CATSGGNQPQHF
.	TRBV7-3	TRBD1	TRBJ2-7	TGTGCCAGCAGCTTAACCCCGGACAGGGAGAAGTACTTC	CASSLTPDREKYF
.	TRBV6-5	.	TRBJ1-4	TGTGCCAGCAGTCGCGAGGGGAGATTTAATGAAAAACTGTTTTTT	CASSREGRFNEKLFF
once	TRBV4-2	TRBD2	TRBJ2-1	TGTGCCAGCAGCCAAGTAAGTGGCGGGAGTGGGAATGAGCAGTTCTTC	CASSQVSGGSGNEQFF
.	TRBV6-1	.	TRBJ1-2	TGTGCCAGCAGTGAAGGGTGGCAAGGCGCTGGCTACACCTTC	CASSEGWQGAGYTF